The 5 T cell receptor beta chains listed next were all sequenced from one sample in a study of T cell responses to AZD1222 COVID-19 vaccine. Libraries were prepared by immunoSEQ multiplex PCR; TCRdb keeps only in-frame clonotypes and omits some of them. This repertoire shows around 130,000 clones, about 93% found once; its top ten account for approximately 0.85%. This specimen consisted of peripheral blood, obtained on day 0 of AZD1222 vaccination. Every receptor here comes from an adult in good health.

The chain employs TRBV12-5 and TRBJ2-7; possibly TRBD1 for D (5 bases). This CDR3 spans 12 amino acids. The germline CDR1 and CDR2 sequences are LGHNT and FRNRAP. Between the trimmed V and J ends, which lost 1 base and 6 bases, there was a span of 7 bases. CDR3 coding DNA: TGTGCTAGTGGTTTGGACAGGAGCGAGCAGTACTTC. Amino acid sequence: CASGLDRSEQYF. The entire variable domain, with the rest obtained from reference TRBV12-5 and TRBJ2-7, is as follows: DARVTQTPRHKVTEMGQEVTMRCQPILGHNTVFWYRQTMMQGLELLAYFRNRAPLDDSGMPKDRFSAEMPDATLATLKIQPSEPRDSAVYFCASGLDRSEQYFGPGTRLTVT.

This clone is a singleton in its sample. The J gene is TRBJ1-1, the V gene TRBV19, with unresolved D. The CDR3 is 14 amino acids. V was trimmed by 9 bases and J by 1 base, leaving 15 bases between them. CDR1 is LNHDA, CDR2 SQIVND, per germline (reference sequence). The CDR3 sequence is CASSSNGRNTEAFF. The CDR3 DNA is TGTGCCAGCTCCTCCAATGGCAGGAACACTGAAGCTTTCTTT.

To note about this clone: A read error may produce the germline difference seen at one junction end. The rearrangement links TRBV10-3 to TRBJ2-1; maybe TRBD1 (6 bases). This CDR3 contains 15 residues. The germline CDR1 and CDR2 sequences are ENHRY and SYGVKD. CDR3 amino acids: CATSPIGGSYNEQFF. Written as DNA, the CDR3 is TGTGCCACCAGTCCAATAGGGGGCTCCTACAATGAGCAGTTCTTC.

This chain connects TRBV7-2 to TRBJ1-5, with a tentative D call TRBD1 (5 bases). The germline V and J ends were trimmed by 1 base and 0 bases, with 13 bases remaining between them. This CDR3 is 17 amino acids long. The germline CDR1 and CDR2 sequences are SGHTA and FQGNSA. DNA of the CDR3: TGTGCCAGCAGCTTAGTGGGGGGTCGGAATAGCAATCAGCCCCAGCATTTT. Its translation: CASSLVGGRNSNQPQHF.

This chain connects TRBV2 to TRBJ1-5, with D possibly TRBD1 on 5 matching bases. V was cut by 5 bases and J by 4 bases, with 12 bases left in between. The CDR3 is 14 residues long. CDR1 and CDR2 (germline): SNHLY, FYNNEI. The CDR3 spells CASSSWRGNQPQHF. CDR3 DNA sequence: TGTGCCAGCAGTAGCTGGAGGGGTAATCAGCCCCAGCATTTT. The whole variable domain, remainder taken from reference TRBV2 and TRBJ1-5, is EPEVTQTPSHQVTQMGQEVILRCVPISNHLYFYWYRQILGQKVEFLVSFYNNEISEKSEIFDDQFSVERPDGSNFTLKIRSTKLEDSAMYFCASSSWRGNQPQHFGDGTRLSIL.